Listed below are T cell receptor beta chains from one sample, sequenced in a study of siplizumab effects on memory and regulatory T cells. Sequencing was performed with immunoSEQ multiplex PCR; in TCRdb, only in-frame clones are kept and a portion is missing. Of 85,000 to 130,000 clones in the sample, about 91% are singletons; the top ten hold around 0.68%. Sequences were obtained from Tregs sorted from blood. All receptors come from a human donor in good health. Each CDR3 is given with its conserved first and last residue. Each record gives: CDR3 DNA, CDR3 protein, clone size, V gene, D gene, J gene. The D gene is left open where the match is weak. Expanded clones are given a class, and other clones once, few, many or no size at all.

CDR3 DNA: TGTGCCAGCACCGCCTTGATGTATGCCGGGGAGCTGTTTTTT; CDR3 protein: CASTALMYAGELFF; clone size: NA; V gene: TRBV28; D gene: NA; J gene: TRBJ2-2
CDR3 DNA: TGCGCCAGCTACTCCGGGACGCAACAACCCGAAAAACTGTTTTTT; CDR3 protein: CASYSGTQQPEKLFF; clone size: NA; V gene: TRBV10-2; D gene: NA; J gene: TRBJ1-4
CDR3 DNA: TGCGCCAGCAGCCAAGTCCGAGGGACAGATACGCAGTATTTT; CDR3 protein: CASSQVRGTDTQYF; clone size: NA; V gene: TRBV5-1; D gene: NA; J gene: TRBJ2-3
CDR3 DNA: TGTGCCAGCAGCTTATCAGGGGGCTACGAGCAGTACTTC; CDR3 protein: CASSLSGGYEQYF; clone size: NA; V gene: TRBV7-3; D gene: TRBD1; J gene: TRBJ2-7
CDR3 DNA: TGTGCCAGCAGCATTAGCGGAACTAGCACAGATACGCAGTATTTT; CDR3 protein: CASSISGTSTDTQYF; clone size: NA; V gene: TRBV5-4; D gene: NA; J gene: TRBJ2-3
CDR3 DNA: TGTGCCAGCAGTTACTCCGGTCGGGGTGAAAAACTGTTTTTT; CDR3 protein: CASSYSGRGEKLFF; clone size: NA; V gene: TRBV6-5; D gene: NA; J gene: TRBJ1-4
CDR3 DNA: TGTGCCAGCAGCGTAGCTCCCCCAGGGCACACTGAAGCTTTCTTT; CDR3 protein: CASSVAPPGHTEAFF; clone size: once; V gene: TRBV9; D gene: NA; J gene: TRBJ1-1
CDR3 DNA: TGTGCCAGCAAGGTGGGCCTATATGGCTACACCTTC; CDR3 protein: CASKVGLYGYTF; clone size: NA; V gene: TRBV28; D gene: NA; J gene: TRBJ1-2
CDR3 DNA: TGTGCCAGCTCACCAATGGGAGAGACCCAGTACTTC; CDR3 protein: CASSPMGETQYF; clone size: once; V gene: TRBV18; D gene: NA; J gene: TRBJ2-5
CDR3 DNA: TGTGCCAGTAGTAGCCTAGCGGGGAATGAGCAGTTCTTC; CDR3 protein: CASSSLAGNEQFF; clone size: NA; V gene: TRBV19; D gene: TRBD2; J gene: TRBJ2-1
CDR3 DNA: TGTGCCAGTAGTGAAGGGACATATGACACTGAAGCTTTCTTT; CDR3 protein: CASSEGTYDTEAFF; clone size: NA; V gene: TRBV19; D gene: NA; J gene: TRBJ1-1
CDR3 DNA: TGTGCCAGTAAGGTCAGCTCCTTAAGTCCCCAGTTCTTC; CDR3 protein: CASKVSSLSPQFF; clone size: once; V gene: TRBV19; D gene: NA; J gene: TRBJ2-1
CDR3 DNA: TGTGCCACCAGCACCCTAGCGGGAGTTTCCTCCTACGAGCAGTACTTC; CDR3 protein: CATSTLAGVSSYEQYF; clone size: NA; V gene: TRBV15; D gene: TRBD2; J gene: TRBJ2-7
CDR3 DNA: TGCGCCAGCAGCTTGGGGGGGACTAGCATGTACGAGCAGTACTTC; CDR3 protein: CASSLGGTSMYEQYF; clone size: NA; V gene: TRBV5-1; D gene: TRBD2; J gene: TRBJ2-7
CDR3 DNA: TGTGCCAGCAGTGAATATCGGATCGGGACGAAATACAATGAGCAGTTCTTC; CDR3 protein: CASSEYRIGTKYNEQFF; clone size: NA; V gene: TRBV25-1; D gene: NA; J gene: TRBJ2-1
CDR3 DNA: TGCGCCAGCAGCTTGGGCGCCGGGGAGGGGCTCCCGGGGGGCTACGAGCAGTACTTC; CDR3 protein: CASSLGAGEGLPGGYEQYF; clone size: NA; V gene: TRBV5-1; D gene: TRBD2; J gene: TRBJ2-7
CDR3 DNA: TGTGCCAGCAGCTTAGACTCTAGCGGGTACAATGAGCAGTTCTTC; CDR3 protein: CASSLDSSGYNEQFF; clone size: NA; V gene: TRBV11-2; D gene: TRBD2; J gene: TRBJ2-1
CDR3 DNA: TGTGCCAGCAGCGGCCCCGGGACAGGGGACAATCAGCCCCAGCATTTT; CDR3 protein: CASSGPGTGDNQPQHF; clone size: NA; V gene: TRBV7-9; D gene: TRBD1; J gene: TRBJ1-5
CDR3 DNA: TGCCTACTTGCAAGCACAGATACGCAGTATTTT; CDR3 protein: CLLASTDTQYF; clone size: NA; V gene: TRBV20-1; D gene: NA; J gene: TRBJ2-3
CDR3 DNA: TGTGCCAGCAGCCCACCCACAGATACGCAGTATTTT; CDR3 protein: CASSPPTDTQYF; clone size: NA; V gene: TRBV7-2; D gene: NA; J gene: TRBJ2-3
CDR3 DNA: TGCGCCAGCAGCTTGGCCCGGACTGATAATGAAAAACTGTTTTTT; CDR3 protein: CASSLARTDNEKLFF; clone size: NA; V gene: TRBV5-1; D gene: NA; J gene: TRBJ1-4
CDR3 DNA: TGTGCCAGCAGCCAACGGGGGGGAGTCTCTGAAGCTTTCTTT; CDR3 protein: CASSQRGGVSEAFF; clone size: NA; V gene: TRBV14; D gene: NA; J gene: TRBJ1-1
CDR3 DNA: TGTGCCAGCAGCCTAAGAGAGGGGCAGCCCCAGCATTTT; CDR3 protein: CASSLREGQPQHF; clone size: NA; V gene: TRBV7-9; D gene: NA; J gene: TRBJ1-5
CDR3 DNA: TGTGCCAGTAGTCCGACCGGGACGGGCACCTATAGCAATCAGCCCCAGCATTTT; CDR3 protein: CASSPTGTGTYSNQPQHF; clone size: NA; V gene: TRBV19; D gene: NA; J gene: TRBJ1-5
CDR3 DNA: TGTGCCAGCAGTTCGGGACAGCCAAATCAGCCCCAGCATTTT; CDR3 protein: CASSSGQPNQPQHF; clone size: NA; V gene: TRBV6-1; D gene: TRBD1; J gene: TRBJ1-5
CDR3 DNA: TGTGCCTGGAGAGGGCGTTCAGCGGCCCCCTACAATGAGCAGTTCTTC; CDR3 protein: CAWRGRSAAPYNEQFF; clone size: NA; V gene: TRBV30; D gene: NA; J gene: TRBJ2-1
CDR3 DNA: TGTGCCAGCAGTTACTCGAACGGGTTGTTCGGTCAGCCCCAGCATTTT; CDR3 protein: CASSYSNGLFGQPQHF; clone size: once; V gene: TRBV6-6; D gene: NA; J gene: TRBJ1-5
CDR3 DNA: TGTGCCAGCAGCTTCCGGATTGAGCAGTTCTTC; CDR3 protein: CASSFRIEQFF; clone size: NA; V gene: TRBV7-9; D gene: NA; J gene: TRBJ2-1
CDR3 DNA: TGTGCCAGCAGCGAAAGCGGGGCATACGAGCAGTACTTC; CDR3 protein: CASSESGAYEQYF; clone size: NA; V gene: TRBV7-9; D gene: TRBD2; J gene: TRBJ2-7
CDR3 DNA: TGCGCCAGCAGCTTGGAGGATCACGCAGATACGCAGTATTTT; CDR3 protein: CASSLEDHADTQYF; clone size: NA; V gene: TRBV5-1; D gene: NA; J gene: TRBJ2-3
CDR3 DNA: TGCGCCAGCAGCCAAGATTGGACAGATACGCAGTATTTT; CDR3 protein: CASSQDWTDTQYF; clone size: NA; V gene: TRBV4-1; D gene: NA; J gene: TRBJ2-3
CDR3 DNA: TGTGCCAGCAGCCGCAGGGACCAGTACTTC; CDR3 protein: CASSRRDQYF; clone size: once; V gene: TRBV2; D gene: NA; J gene: TRBJ2-5
CDR3 DNA: TGTGCCAGCAGTGCCCCGGACAGGGCCCCAGAGACCCAGTACTTC; CDR3 protein: CASSAPDRAPETQYF; clone size: few; V gene: TRBV6-6; D gene: TRBD1; J gene: TRBJ2-5
CDR3 DNA: TGTGCCAGCAGCTTAAATCCTCGTGATAGCTCATACGAGCAGTACTTC; CDR3 protein: CASSLNPRDSSYEQYF; clone size: NA; V gene: TRBV7-2; D gene: NA; J gene: TRBJ2-7
CDR3 DNA: TGTGCCAGCAGCTTAGAGGTCCTGGGCACAGATACGCAGTATTTT; CDR3 protein: CASSLEVLGTDTQYF; clone size: NA; V gene: TRBV7-9; D gene: NA; J gene: TRBJ2-3
CDR3 DNA: TGTGCCAGCTCTATCGGGCGCGAGCAGTACTTC; CDR3 protein: CASSIGREQYF; clone size: NA; V gene: TRBV18; D gene: NA; J gene: TRBJ2-7
CDR3 DNA: TGTGCCAGCAGCTTAGGGTCTGTATATGCCACAGATACGCAGTATTTT; CDR3 protein: CASSLGSVYATDTQYF; clone size: NA; V gene: TRBV11-2; D gene: NA; J gene: TRBJ2-3
CDR3 DNA: TGTGCCAGTAGAAGACTGGGTGAGCAGTTCTTC; CDR3 protein: CASRRLGEQFF; clone size: NA; V gene: TRBV28; D gene: NA; J gene: TRBJ2-1
CDR3 DNA: TGTGCCAGTAACGAGGGTGTGTTGGGCACCGGGGAGCTGTTTTTT; CDR3 protein: CASNEGVLGTGELFF; clone size: NA; V gene: TRBV19; D gene: NA; J gene: TRBJ2-2
CDR3 DNA: TGTGCCAGCAGTGTCTATTCTAGCACAGATACGCAGTATTTT; CDR3 protein: CASSVYSSTDTQYF; clone size: NA; V gene: TRBV27; D gene: NA; J gene: TRBJ2-3
CDR3 DNA: TGCGCCAGCAGCCAGGAAGCTGCAGGGGGCTTTGGACGCTATGGCTACACCTTC; CDR3 protein: CASSQEAAGGFGRYGYTF; clone size: NA; V gene: TRBV4-1; D gene: TRBD1; J gene: TRBJ1-2
CDR3 DNA: TGTGCCAGCAGCGTAGAGTCAGTGCCGAACAACTATGGCTACACCTTC; CDR3 protein: CASSVESVPNNYGYTF; clone size: NA; V gene: TRBV9; D gene: NA; J gene: TRBJ1-2
CDR3 DNA: TGTGCCAGTAGTATAAACCGCTCTCCCTATGGCTACACCTTC; CDR3 protein: CASSINRSPYGYTF; clone size: NA; V gene: TRBV19; D gene: NA; J gene: TRBJ1-2
CDR3 DNA: TGTGCCAGCAGTTTTTGGCAGGGGGTTCGAGCGAACTATGGCTACACCTTC; CDR3 protein: CASSFWQGVRANYGYTF; clone size: few; V gene: TRBV28; D gene: TRBD1; J gene: TRBJ1-2
CDR3 DNA: TGTGCCATTTGGAGGGCCGGCACAGATACGCAGTATTTT; CDR3 protein: CAIWRAGTDTQYF; clone size: NA; V gene: TRBV10-3; D gene: NA; J gene: TRBJ2-3
CDR3 DNA: TGTGCCAGCTCATCGGAGACAGGGTTTGGTGAAAAACTGTTTTTT; CDR3 protein: CASSSETGFGEKLFF; clone size: NA; V gene: TRBV18; D gene: TRBD1; J gene: TRBJ1-4
CDR3 DNA: TGTGCCATCAGTGAGTCGGGGTCACCCCTCCACTTT; CDR3 protein: CAISESGSPLHF; clone size: NA; V gene: TRBV10-3; D gene: NA; J gene: TRBJ1-6
CDR3 DNA: TGTGCCAGCAGTGACAGGGACAGGGGCTATGGCTACACCTTC; CDR3 protein: CASSDRDRGYGYTF; clone size: NA; V gene: TRBV6-4; D gene: TRBD1; J gene: TRBJ1-2
CDR3 DNA: TGTGCCAGCAGCTTTCCGCAGACTAGCGGTACAGATACGCAGTATTTT; CDR3 protein: CASSFPQTSGTDTQYF; clone size: NA; V gene: TRBV5-6; D gene: TRBD2; J gene: TRBJ2-3
CDR3 DNA: TGTGCCAGTAGGCCCCTAGGGGGTATCAGTGGCTACACCTTC; CDR3 protein: CASRPLGGISGYTF; clone size: NA; V gene: TRBV19; D gene: NA; J gene: TRBJ1-2